This TCR beta chain was sequenced during a study of shared clonotypes between healthy human individuals. Study-level findings and limits: Investigators expected sequencing depth to affect clonotype sharing among donors.

Per germline, CDR1 SGHAT and CDR2 FQNNGV. This CDR3 is 15 amino acids long. Trimming removed 6 bases from V and 1 base from J, with 14 bases in between. Assay used: immunoSEQ multiplex PCR; TCRdb lists only in-frame clones, some missing. Among roughly 520,000 clones listed, about 96% were seen once. About this clone itself: What it binds is not known.

The chain employs TRBV11-2 and TRBJ2-3; D may be TRBD1 (5 bases). The material sequenced was naive CD4+ T cells sorted from blood. The subset denotes: CD45RA+ positively selected. The origin of this receptor is a woman younger than 45 in good health. CDR3 residues: CASSQGHLGTDTQYF. In nucleotides, the CDR3 is TGTGCCAGCAGTCAGGGCCATCTTGGCACAGATACGCAGTATTTT.